This TCR beta chain was retrieved from a study of cytomegalovirus exposure and HLA in healthy donors. About the study: Of all 360 or so donors who were genotyped, roughly 81% belonged to the Caucasian-associated ancestry cluster. Study-wide results and caveats: In a later analysis, specific HLA alleles were associated with 15,000 to 20,000 TCR beta sequences at a 0.05 false discovery rate. Overall, approximately 150 TCR beta chains were annotated as cytomegalovirus-associated.

PCR amplification relied on 60 Vbeta primers (plus 13 Jbeta primers). Sequencing was performed with immunoSEQ multiplex PCR; in TCRdb, only in-frame clones are kept and a portion is missing. The sample includes some 140,000 clones, roughly 70% seen only once; the top ten take roughly 3%. This clone was recorded a few times. Its antigen is undetermined. Germline V CDR1 and CDR2: SGDLS, YYNGEE. The CDR3 consists of 13 residues. V lost 6 bases, J lost 5 bases, and 6 bases stayed unmatched. The origin of this receptor is a man aged 25 to 45 in good health and CMV-seronegative. The source material was PBMCs. This chain links TRBV9 with TRBJ2-3; 7 bases are a match to TRBD2. The CDR3 region has the DNA TGTGCCAGCACCGGGGGGAGGGGAGATACGCAGTATTTT. Residues: CASTGGRGDTQYF.